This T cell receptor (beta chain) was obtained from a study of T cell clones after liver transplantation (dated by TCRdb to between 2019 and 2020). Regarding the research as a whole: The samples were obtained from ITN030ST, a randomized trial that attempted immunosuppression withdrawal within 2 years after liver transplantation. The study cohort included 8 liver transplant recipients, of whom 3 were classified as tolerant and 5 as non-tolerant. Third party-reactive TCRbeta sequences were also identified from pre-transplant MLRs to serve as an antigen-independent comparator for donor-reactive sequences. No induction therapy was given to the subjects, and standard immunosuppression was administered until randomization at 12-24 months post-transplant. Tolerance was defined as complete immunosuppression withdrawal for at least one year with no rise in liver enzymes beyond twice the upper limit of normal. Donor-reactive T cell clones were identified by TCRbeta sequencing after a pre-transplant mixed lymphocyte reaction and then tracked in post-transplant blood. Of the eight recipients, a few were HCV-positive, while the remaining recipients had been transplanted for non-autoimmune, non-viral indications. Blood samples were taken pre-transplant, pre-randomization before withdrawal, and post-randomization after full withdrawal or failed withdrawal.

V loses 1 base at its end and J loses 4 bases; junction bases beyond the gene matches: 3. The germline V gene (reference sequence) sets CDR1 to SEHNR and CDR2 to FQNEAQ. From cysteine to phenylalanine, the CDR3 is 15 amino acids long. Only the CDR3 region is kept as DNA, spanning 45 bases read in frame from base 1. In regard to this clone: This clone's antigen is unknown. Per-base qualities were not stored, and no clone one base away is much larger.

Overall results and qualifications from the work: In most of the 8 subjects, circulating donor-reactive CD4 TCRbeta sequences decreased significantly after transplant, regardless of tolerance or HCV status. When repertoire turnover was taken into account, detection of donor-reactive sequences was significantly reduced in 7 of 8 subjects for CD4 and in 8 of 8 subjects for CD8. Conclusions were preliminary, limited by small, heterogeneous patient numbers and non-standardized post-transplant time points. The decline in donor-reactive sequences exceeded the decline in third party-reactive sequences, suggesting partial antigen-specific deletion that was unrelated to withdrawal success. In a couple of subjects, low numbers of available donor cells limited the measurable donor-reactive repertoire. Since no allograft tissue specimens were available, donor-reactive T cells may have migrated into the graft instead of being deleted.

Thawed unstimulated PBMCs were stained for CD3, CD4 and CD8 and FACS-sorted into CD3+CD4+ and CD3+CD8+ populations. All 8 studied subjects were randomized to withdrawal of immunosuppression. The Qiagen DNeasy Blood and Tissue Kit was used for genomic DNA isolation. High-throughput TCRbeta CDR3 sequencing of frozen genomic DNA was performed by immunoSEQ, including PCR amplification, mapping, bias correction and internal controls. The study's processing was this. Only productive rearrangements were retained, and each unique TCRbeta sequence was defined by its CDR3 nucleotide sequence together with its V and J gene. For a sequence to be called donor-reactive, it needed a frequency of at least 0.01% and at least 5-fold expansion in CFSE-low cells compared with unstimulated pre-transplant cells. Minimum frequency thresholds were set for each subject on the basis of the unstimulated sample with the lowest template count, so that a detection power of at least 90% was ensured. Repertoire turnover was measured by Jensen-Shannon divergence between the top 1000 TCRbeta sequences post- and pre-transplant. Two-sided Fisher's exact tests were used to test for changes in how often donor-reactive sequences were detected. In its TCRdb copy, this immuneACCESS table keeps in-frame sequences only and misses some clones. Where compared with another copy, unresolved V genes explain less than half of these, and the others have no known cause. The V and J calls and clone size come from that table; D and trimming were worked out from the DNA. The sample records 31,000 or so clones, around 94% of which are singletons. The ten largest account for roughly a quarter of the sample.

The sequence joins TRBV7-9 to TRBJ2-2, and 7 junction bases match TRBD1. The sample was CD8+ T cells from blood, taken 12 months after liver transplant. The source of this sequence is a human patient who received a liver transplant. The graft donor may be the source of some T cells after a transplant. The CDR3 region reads CASSLESGGTGELFF. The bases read TGTGCCAGCAGCTTAGAGTCAGGGGGCACCGGGGAGCTGTTTTTT.